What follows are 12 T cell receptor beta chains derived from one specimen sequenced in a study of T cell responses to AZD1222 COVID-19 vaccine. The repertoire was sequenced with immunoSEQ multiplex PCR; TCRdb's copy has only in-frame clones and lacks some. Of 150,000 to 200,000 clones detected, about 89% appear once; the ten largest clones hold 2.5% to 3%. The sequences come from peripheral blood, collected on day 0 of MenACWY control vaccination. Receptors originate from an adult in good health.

The CDR3 bases are TGTGCCAGCAGCACGGGTGAGTTTACCAGAGGCTCCTACGAGCAGTACTTC. Its protein product is CASSTGEFTRGSYEQYF. The gene calls are TRBV21-1 and TRBJ2-7; the D segment call TRBD2 is taken from the table without a DNA check. TRBV21-1 is marked as a pseudogene. The CDR3 totals 17 residues.

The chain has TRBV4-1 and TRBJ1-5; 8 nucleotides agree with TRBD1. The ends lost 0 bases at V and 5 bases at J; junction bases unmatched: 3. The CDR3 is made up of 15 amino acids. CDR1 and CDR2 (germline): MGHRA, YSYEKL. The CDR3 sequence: CASSQDAGQDQPQHF. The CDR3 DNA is TGCGCCAGCAGCCAAGACGCGGGACAGGATCAGCCCCAGCATTTT.

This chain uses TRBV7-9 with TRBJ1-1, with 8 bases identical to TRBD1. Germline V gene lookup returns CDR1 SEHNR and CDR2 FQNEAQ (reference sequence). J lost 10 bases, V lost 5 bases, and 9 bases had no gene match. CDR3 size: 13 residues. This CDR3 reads CASSPETGVRAFF. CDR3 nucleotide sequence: TGTGCCAGCAGCCCAGAGACAGGGGTAAGAGCTTTCTTT.

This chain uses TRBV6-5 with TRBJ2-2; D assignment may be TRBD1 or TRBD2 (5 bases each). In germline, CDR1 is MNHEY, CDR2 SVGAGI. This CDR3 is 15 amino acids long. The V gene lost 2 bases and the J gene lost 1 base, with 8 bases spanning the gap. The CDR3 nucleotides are TGTGCCAGCAGTTACGGGACGGAGAACACCGGGGAGCTGTTTTTT. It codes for CASSYGTENTGELFF.

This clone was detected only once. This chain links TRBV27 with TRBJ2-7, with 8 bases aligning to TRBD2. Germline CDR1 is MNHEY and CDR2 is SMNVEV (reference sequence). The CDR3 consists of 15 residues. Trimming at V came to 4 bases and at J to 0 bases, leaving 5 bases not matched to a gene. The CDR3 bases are TGTGCCAGCAGTTATGGCGGGAGGTCCTCCTACGAGCAGTACTTC. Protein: CASSYGGRSSYEQYF.

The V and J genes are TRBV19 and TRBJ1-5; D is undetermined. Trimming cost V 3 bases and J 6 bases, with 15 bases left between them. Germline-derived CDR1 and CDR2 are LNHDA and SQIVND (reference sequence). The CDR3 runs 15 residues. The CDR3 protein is CASSMGVRAAQPQHF. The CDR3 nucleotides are TGTGCCAGTAGTATGGGAGTGAGGGCAGCTCAGCCCCAGCATTTT.

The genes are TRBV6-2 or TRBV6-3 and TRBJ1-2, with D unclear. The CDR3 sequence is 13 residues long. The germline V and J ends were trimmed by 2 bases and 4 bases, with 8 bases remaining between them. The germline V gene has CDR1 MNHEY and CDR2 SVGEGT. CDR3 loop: CASSYERSYGYTF. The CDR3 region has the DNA TGTGCCAGCAGTTACGAAAGATCCTATGGCTACACCTTC.

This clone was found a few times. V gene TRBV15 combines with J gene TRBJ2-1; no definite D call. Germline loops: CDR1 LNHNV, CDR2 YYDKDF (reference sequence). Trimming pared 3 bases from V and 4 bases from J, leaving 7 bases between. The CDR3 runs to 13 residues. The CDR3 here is CATSSTRYNEQFF. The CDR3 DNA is TGTGCCACCAGCAGCACCCGTTACAATGAGCAGTTCTTC.

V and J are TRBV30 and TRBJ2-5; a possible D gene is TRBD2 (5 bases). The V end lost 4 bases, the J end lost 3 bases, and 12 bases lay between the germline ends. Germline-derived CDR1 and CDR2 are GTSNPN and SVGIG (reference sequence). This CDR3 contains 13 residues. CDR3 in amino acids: CAWTSGLKETQYF. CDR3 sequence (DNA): TGTGCCTGGACCAGCGGCCTAAAAGAGACCCAGTACTTC.

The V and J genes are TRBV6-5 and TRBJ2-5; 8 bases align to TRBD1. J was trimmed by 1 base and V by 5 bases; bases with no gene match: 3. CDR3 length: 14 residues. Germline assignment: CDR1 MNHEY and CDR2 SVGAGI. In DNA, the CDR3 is TGTGCCAGCAGTCCTGGGACAGGCCAAGAGACCCAGTACTTC. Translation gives CASSPGTGQETQYF.

CDR3 region: CASSQTTASSEKLFF. The CDR3 nucleotides read TGTGCCAGCAGCCAGACGACAGCTTCTAGTGAAAAACTGTTTTTT. The V gene is TRBV3-1 (or the pseudogene TRBV3-2), the J gene TRBJ1-4; a weak D match, TRBD1 (5 bases). Germline V gene data show CDR1 as LGHDT and CDR2 as YNNKEL (reference sequence). V was trimmed by 3 bases and J by 7 bases, leaving 15 bases between them. This CDR3 spans 15 amino acids.

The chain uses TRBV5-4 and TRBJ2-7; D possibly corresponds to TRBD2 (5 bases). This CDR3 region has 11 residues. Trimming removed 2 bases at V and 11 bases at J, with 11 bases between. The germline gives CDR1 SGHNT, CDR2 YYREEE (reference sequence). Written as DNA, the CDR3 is TGTGCCAGCAGCTTCTATGGGAGAGAGTACTTC. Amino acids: CASSFYGREYF.